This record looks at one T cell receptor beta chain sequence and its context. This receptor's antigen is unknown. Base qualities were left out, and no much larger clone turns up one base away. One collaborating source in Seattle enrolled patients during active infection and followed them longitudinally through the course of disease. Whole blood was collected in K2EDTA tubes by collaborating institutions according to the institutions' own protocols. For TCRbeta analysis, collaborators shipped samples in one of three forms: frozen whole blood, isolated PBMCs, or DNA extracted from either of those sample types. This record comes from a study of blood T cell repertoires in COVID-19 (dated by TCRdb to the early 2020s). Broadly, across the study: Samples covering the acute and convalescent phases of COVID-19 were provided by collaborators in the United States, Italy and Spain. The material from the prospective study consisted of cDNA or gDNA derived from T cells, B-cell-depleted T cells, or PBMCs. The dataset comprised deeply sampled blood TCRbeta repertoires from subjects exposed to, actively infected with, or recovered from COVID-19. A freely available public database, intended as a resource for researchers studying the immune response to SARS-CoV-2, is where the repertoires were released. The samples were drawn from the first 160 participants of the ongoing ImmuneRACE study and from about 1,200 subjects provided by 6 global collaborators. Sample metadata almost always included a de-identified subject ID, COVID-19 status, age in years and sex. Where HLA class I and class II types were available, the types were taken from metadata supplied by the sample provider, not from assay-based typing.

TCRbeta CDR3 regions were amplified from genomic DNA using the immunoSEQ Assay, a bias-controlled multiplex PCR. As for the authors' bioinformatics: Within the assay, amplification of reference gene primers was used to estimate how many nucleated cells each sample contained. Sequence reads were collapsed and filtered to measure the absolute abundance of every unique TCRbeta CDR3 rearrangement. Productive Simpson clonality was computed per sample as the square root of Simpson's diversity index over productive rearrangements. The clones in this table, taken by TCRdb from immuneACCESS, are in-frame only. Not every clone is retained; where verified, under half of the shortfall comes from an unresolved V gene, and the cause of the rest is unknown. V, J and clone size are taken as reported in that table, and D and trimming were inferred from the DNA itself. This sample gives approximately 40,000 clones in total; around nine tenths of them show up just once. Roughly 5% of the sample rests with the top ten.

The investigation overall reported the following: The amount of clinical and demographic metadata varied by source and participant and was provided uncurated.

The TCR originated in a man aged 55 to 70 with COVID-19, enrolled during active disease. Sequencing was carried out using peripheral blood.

The nucleotides are TGTGCCAGCAGCCAAGGAAGAGGATCCTATGGCTACACCTTC. This yields the protein CASSQGRGSYGYTF. The rearranged segments are TRBV3-1 (or the pseudogene TRBV3-2) and TRBJ1-2; the D gene is not confidently resolved. Via the germline V gene (reference sequence), CDR1 is LGHDT and CDR2 YNNKEL. The trim is 1 base for V and 4 bases for J, with a gap of 10 bases between the germline ends. The CDR3, from cysteine to phenylalanine, totals 14 residues. Just CDR3 DNA is preserved here, 42 bases in frame from base 1.